This passage covers 6 T cell receptor beta chains from one sample sequenced in a study of T cells in tuberculosis. TCRdb's copy holds only in-frame clones and misses some; the assay was immunoSEQ multiplex PCR. This table holds more than 40,000 clones, around 94% found once. The sequencing sample was made of PBMCs. The receptors originated from a donor aged 10-29 years with latent tuberculosis or without tuberculosis infection. Some clones in this sample may be carry-over from other donors' samples.

The V and J genes are TRBV19 and TRBJ2-7, with D uncertain. The germline V gene has CDR1 LNHDA and CDR2 SQIVND (reference sequence). The CDR3 is made up of 11 amino acids. Trimming stripped 8 bases from V and 7 bases from J, with 12 bases between. CDR3 region: CASAVPREQYF. CDR3 sequence (DNA): TGTGCCAGTGCGGTACCGAGGGAGCAGTACTTC. The entire variable domain, with the rest obtained from reference TRBV19 and TRBJ2-7, is as follows: DGGITQSPKYLFRKEGQNVTLSCEQNLNHDAMYWYRQDPGQGLRLIYYSQIVNDFQKGDIAEGYSVSREKKESFPLTVTSAQKNPTAFYLCASAVPREQYFGPGTRLTVT.

This clone was seen just once. This sequence joins TRBV30 and TRBJ2-3; TRBD2 matches 8 bases. Germline CDR1 reads GTSNPN; CDR2 reads SVGIG (reference sequence). The CDR3 has 13 residues. J was trimmed by 5 bases and V by 1 base; bases with no gene match: 2. CDR3 nucleotide sequence: TGTGCCTGGAGTGGGACTAGCCAAGATACGCAGTATTTT. Translation gives CAWSGTSQDTQYF.

This clone appeared a single time. This chain joins TRBV4-3 and TRBJ1-1; a weak D match, TRBD1 (6 bases). The germline V gene has CDR1 LGHNA and CDR2 YSLEER. The CDR3 consists of 15 residues. V lost 4 bases and J lost 1, with 13 bases in between. In DNA, the CDR3 is TGCGCCAGCAGCCGTCAGGACAGTCCGAACACTGAAGCTTTCTTT. Its protein is CASSRQDSPNTEAFF.

Only one count was recorded for this clone. DNA of the CDR3: TGTGCCATCAGTGGACTAGACGAGCAGTACTTC. Its translation: CAISGLDEQYF. V usage is TRBV10-3 and J usage is TRBJ2-7; TRBD2 might be the D (6 bases). Germline assignment: CDR1 ENHRY and CDR2 SYGVKD. Trimming shortened V by 4 bases and J by 5 bases, and 6 bases separated the two germline ends. CDR3 size: 11 residues.

The chain combines TRBV29-1 with TRBJ1-1; D may be TRBD1 (6 bases). The V and J ends lost 0 bases and 4 bases respectively, with 12 bases between them. Per germline, CDR1 SQVTM and CDR2 ANQGSEA. The CDR3 contains 14 residues. The CDR3: CSVEDQRGSTEAFF. CDR3 nucleotide sequence: TGCAGCGTTGAAGATCAAAGGGGGAGCACTGAAGCTTTCTTT. The variable domain in full, completed from reference TRBV29-1 and TRBJ1-1, reads SAVISQKPSRDICQRGTSLTIQCQVDSQVTMMFWYRQQPGQSLTLIATANQGSEATYESGFVIDKFPISRPNLTFSTLTVSNMSPEDSSIYLCSVEDQRGSTEAFFGQGTRLTVV.

This clone was counted a single time. The CDR3 DNA reads as TGTGCCAGCAGTAGGGGGACAGGGGATGGCTACACCTTC. Translation: CASSRGTGDGYTF. The chain carries TRBV25-1 and TRBJ1-2, with 10 bases that match TRBD1. Trimming at V came to 5 bases and at J to 6 bases, leaving 3 bases not matched to a gene. Germline V gene data show CDR1 as MGHDK and CDR2 as SYGVNS. This CDR3 region has 13 residues.